The clone carrying this TCR beta chain showed up just a few times. Antigen: not known. The CDR3 goes on 3 residues after the read ends, and that part is filled in from the germline J gene. This specimen comes from a study of T cell clonality in common variable immunodeficiency. With V trimmed by 0 bases and J by 1 base, 11 bases remained unmatched. CDR3 size: 18 residues. Germline lookup yields CDR1 DFQATT and CDR2 SNEGSKA (reference sequence). The repertoire was sequenced with immunoSEQ multiplex PCR; TCRdb's copy has only in-frame clones and lacks some. This sample comprises several thousand clones, none seen once only. CVID subjects were around 14 female and more than 25 male, aged roughly 8 to 64. Heparinized whole blood, 5 to 8 ml, came from each donor. General study results and limits: CVID subjects shared fewer TCRbeta clones than healthy controls did. The cause of increased CVID clonality remains unclear without subpopulation sequencing. In common variable immunodeficiency, TCR beta chains reportedly carried fewer deletions and N-nucleotide insertions.

This sequence originates from a human donor with common variable immunodeficiency. The V and J genes are TRBV20-1 and TRBJ2-1; 8 nucleotides agree with TRBD1. Sequencing was carried out using peripheral blood mononuclear cells. The sequenced part of the CDR3 DNA is TGCAGTGCTAGAGACGCCAACACCCGGGACAGGTCCTACAATGAG. Its protein is CSARDANTRDRSYNE. The whole CDR3 sequence is CSARDANTRDRSYNEQFF.